This T cell receptor beta chain derives from a study of shared clonotypes between healthy human individuals. Study-wide results and caveats: Clonotype sharing across a handful of donors was observed for around 5.1% of naive CD4 clonotypes. Incomplete sequencing of sorted subsets was indicated by rarefaction despite large depth.

Replicate sorted-subset PCRs were loaded with around 220 ng DNA, about 30,000 T cell genomes. Data came from immunoSEQ multiplex PCR; TCRdb stores just in-frame clones and leaves some out. The data show around 980,000 clones, 75% to 85% seen once. J was trimmed by 1 base and V by 6 bases; bases with no gene match: 7. The CDR3 contains 16 residues. Per the germline V gene, CDR1 is MDHEN and CDR2 is SYDVKM. All of the donors resided in Nashville, Tennessee, and each was a Caucasian adult. Turning to this clone: What it binds is unknown. The same CDR3 arises from other DNA sequences in this sample as well.

Specimen: memory CD4+ T cells from PBMCs. Subset: CD45RA-negative fraction. This receptor was identified in a man aged 18 to 35 in good health. Some clones in this sample may be carry-over from other donors' samples. The chain carries TRBV28 and TRBJ1-3, with 9 bases identical to TRBD1. CDR3 nucleotides: TGTGCCAGCAGCTTAACGGGACAGGGATCTGGAAACACCATATATTTT. Protein sequence: CASSLTGQGSGNTIYF.